A selection of T cell receptor beta chains follows, all from one sample in a study of Ad26.COV2.S vaccination and SARS-CoV-2 variants. Clones were sequenced by immunoSEQ multiplex PCR, and TCRdb holds only the in-frame ones, with some missing. The profile shows roughly 400,000 clones, 90% of them singletons. The specimen was peripheral blood, collected in a trial of Ad26.COV2.S vaccine versus placebo. The receptors here all came from a person between 18 and 65 years old who received the Ad26.COV2.S COVID-19 vaccine or a placebo. The CDR3 runs from the conserved cysteine through the conserved F or W. Rows may omit the clone size; those that give it use once, few, many or a size class.

>NA|TRBV28|TRBJ1-1
CASSLSGRNTEAFF
>NA|TRBV3-1/TRBV3-2|TRBJ2-5
CASSPGTSGRQETQYF
>NA|TRBV5-1|TRBJ2-6
CASSLLEITGANVLTF
>NA|TRBV7-2|TRBJ2-5
CASSLARLAGGETQYF
>NA|TRBV5-1|TRBJ1-2
CASSSTDGPNGYTF
>NA|TRBV5-1|TRBJ1-4
CASSLEGDTEKLFF
>few|TRBV29-1|TRBJ2-1
CSVEDLEVPYNEQFF
>NA|TRBV11-2|TRBJ2-7
CASSPRGWGNLSYEQYF
>NA|TRBV5-1|TRBJ2-5
CASSWGRGTTTKYF
>NA|TRBV28|TRBJ1-6
CASSSIRRTGMNSPLHF
>NA|TRBV25-1|TRBJ2-7
CASSEWGRQTGEQYF
>NA|TRBV6-5|TRBJ1-5
CASRVELNQPQHF
>NA|TRBV7-3|TRBJ2-3
CASSPGASTDTQYF
>NA|TRBV19|TRBJ2-5
CASSTKGQGSRGWETQYF
>NA|TRBV5-1|TRBJ2-6
CASSLGGQFGSGANVLTF
>few|TRBV6-2/TRBV6-3|TRBJ1-3
CASSYRGQIGNTIYF
>NA|TRBV5-1|TRBJ2-7
CASSLLSGTPYEQYF
>once|TRBV11-1|TRBJ1-1
CASRGRANTEAFF
>NA|TRBV19|TRBJ2-4
CASSLLGGAKNIQYF
>NA|TRBV20-1|TRBJ2-7
CSASSGATPYEQYF
>NA|TRBV10-3|TRBJ1-1
CAAQRGQGFRTEAFF
>NA|TRBV5-1|TRBJ1-1
CASSEDRPGTEAFF
>once|TRBV24-1|TRBJ2-1
CATGDEFNEQFF
>NA|TRBV25-1|TRBJ2-7
CATHLGQYF
>NA|TRBV6-2/TRBV6-3|TRBJ1-2
CASSARQGATSGYTF
>NA|TRBV7-3|TRBJ2-5
CASSLSPGSQETQYF